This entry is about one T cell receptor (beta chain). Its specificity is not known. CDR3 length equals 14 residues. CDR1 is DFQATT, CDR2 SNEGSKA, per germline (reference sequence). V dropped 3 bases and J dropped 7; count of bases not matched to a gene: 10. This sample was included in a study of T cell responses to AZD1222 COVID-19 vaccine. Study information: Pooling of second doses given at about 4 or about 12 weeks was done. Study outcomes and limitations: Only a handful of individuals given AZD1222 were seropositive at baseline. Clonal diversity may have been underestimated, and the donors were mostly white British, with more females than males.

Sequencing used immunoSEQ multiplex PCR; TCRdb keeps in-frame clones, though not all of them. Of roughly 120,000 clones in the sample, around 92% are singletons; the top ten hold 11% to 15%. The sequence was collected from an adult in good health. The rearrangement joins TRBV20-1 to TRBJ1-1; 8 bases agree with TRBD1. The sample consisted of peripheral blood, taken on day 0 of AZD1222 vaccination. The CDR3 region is CSASWGQAPHEAFF. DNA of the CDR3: TGCAGTGCTAGTTGGGGACAGGCCCCTCATGAAGCTTTCTTT.